What follows are 18 T cell receptor beta chains derived from one specimen sequenced in a study of blood T cells in healthy people across ages. The second PCR ran about 6 to 12 cycles with a sample-barcoded 5' primer and J-beta primers. TCRdb fed the 5' RACE reads into MiXCR, producing one record per CDR3 protein. The data show hundreds of thousands of distinct CDR3 sequences, 40% to 65% seen once. The sample consisted of blood. The receptors were gathered from a man older than 75 in good health.

The sample holds a few counts of this clonotype. The rearrangement uses TRBV27 and TRBJ2-2; 7 nucleotides align to TRBD1. Germline lookup yields CDR1 MNHEY and CDR2 SMNVEV (reference sequence). The CDR3 is made up of 15 amino acids. The V gene end was trimmed by 2 bases and the J gene end by 1 base; junction bases not matched to a gene: 1. The CDR3 region has the DNA TGTGCCAGCAGTTTAGGGACAGTGAACACCGGGGAGCTGTTTTTT. It codes for CASSLGTVNTGELFF.

The chain uses TRBV3-1 and TRBJ2-7; D perhaps matches TRBD1 (5 bases). Trimming left V 5 bases short and J 2 bases short, with 25 bases between. Germline V gives CDR1 LGHDT, CDR2 YNNKEL (reference sequence). The CDR3 contains 18 residues. CDR3 nucleotide sequence: TGTGCCAGCAGCAAGGAAGGGGCTGATCCGTGGTACACCTACGAGCAGTACTTC. Translation gives CASSKEGADPWYTYEQYF.

The chain employs TRBV20-1 and TRBJ2-6; 9 nucleotides agree with TRBD1. Trimming took 3 bases from V and 0 from J; bases not matched to a gene: 9. The CDR3 runs 18 residues. Germline loops: CDR1 DFQATT, CDR2 SNEGSKA (reference sequence). CDR3: CSARSPGTGFSGANVLTF. DNA of the CDR3: TGCAGTGCTAGGAGTCCCGGGACAGGGTTCTCTGGGGCCAACGTCCTGACTTTC.

This chain connects TRBV12-5 to TRBJ2-1, with 16 bases matching TRBD2. CDR1 is LGHNT, CDR2 FRNRAP, per germline. The CDR3 has 16 residues. The V segment lost 6 bases and the J segment 9 bases; nucleotides outside the gene matches: 8. As DNA, the CDR3 is TGTGCTAGTGGCCGAGGGACTAGCGGGAGGGCCCTTGAGCAGTTCTTC. The encoded protein is CASGRGTSGRALEQFF.

V is TRBV12-3 or TRBV12-4 and J is TRBJ2-7; D not certain. CDR3 length: 14 amino acids. V was cut by 4 bases and J by 0 bases, with 10 bases left in between. CDR3 region: CASSSNLNSYEQYF. The DNA of the CDR3 is TGTGCCAGCAGTTCCAACTTGAACTCCTACGAGCAGTACTTC.

The chain has TRBV7-9 and TRBJ2-5; D assignment may be TRBD1 or TRBD2 (5 bases each). The last part of the DNA fits TRBJ2-7 better; the J call may be wrong. CDR3 length: 14 amino acids. Per germline, CDR1 SEHNR and CDR2 FQNEAQ (reference sequence). The CDR3 nucleotides read TGTGCCAGCAGCTTAGCGAGGGACCGCTACGAGCAGTACTTC. This encodes CASSLARDRYEQYF.

The chain couples TRBV28 to TRBJ1-5; D gene unclear. Germline V lookup: CDR1 MDHEN, CDR2 SYDVKM. CDR3 length: 16 residues. The V end lost 5 bases, the J end lost 3 bases, and 17 bases lay between the germline ends. The CDR3, as DNA: TGTGCCAGCAGTCCTCATGAGGCCGGTCTCAATCAGCCCCAGCATTTT. This gives the protein CASSPHEAGLNQPQHF.

CDR3 DNA: TGCAGCGCTTTAATGGCGGGAGATGTCGATGAGCAGTTCTTC. It translates to CSALMAGDVDEQFF. The chain couples TRBV29-1 to TRBJ2-1; TRBD2 aligns across 7 bases. With 7 bases clipped from V and 8 bases from J, the junction kept 14 bases outside the gene matches. This CDR3 contains 14 residues. Germline CDR1 and CDR2: SQVTM and ANQGSEA.

The J gene is TRBJ1-1, the V gene TRBV16; 8 bases align to TRBD1. The trim removed 3 bases at V and 2 bases at J, leaving 8 bases unmatched. There are 16 residues in the CDR3. CDR1 and CDR2 from the germline V gene are KGHSY and FQNENV. In nucleotides, the CDR3 is TGTGCCAGCAGCCAGCCGGCCAGGGGGCCAAACACTGAAGCTTTCTTT. Translation gives CASSQPARGPNTEAFF.

This clonotype was seen once. The chain combines TRBV5-1 with TRBJ2-1; no definite D call. This CDR3 spans 15 amino acids. CDR1 and CDR2 from the germline V gene are SGHRS and YFSETQ. V dropped 3 bases and J dropped 7 bases, with 17 bases sitting between them. In DNA, the CDR3 is TGCGCCAGCAGCTCTAGAAAAGGTCTAAGGAATGAGCAGTTCTTC. It is translated as CASSSRKGLRNEQFF.

The chain carries TRBV10-3 and TRBJ2-1; no reliable D call. V dropped 3 bases and J dropped 8 bases, with 8 bases sitting between them. This CDR3 has 12 amino acids. Germline assignment: CDR1 ENHRY and CDR2 SYGVKD. The CDR3 loop is CAISDLGDEQFF. The CDR3 DNA follows: TGTGCCATCAGTGACCTTGGGGATGAGCAGTTCTTC.

This clonotype was seen only a few times. This chain joins TRBV5-5 and TRBJ2-7; D may be TRBD2 (7 bases). The CDR3 spans 15 residues. V dropped 0 bases and J dropped 2 bases, with 12 bases sitting between them. Germline lookup yields CDR1 SGHKS and CDR2 YYEKEE (reference sequence). The CDR3 reads CASSLEGGVTYEQYF. The CDR3 region has the DNA TGTGCCAGCAGCTTGGAAGGGGGGGTTACCTACGAGCAGTACTTC. The full variable domain, with the rest looked up from reference TRBV5-5 and TRBJ2-7, is DAGVTQSPTHLIKTRGQQVTLRCSPISGHKSVSWYQQVLGQGPQFIFQYYEKEERGRGNFPDRFSARQFPNYSSELNVNALLLGDSALYLCASSLEGGVTYEQYFGPGTRLTVT.

The chain recombines TRBV6-1 with TRBJ1-1; 8 bases fit TRBD1. The CDR3 is made up of 17 amino acids. Per germline, CDR1 MNHNS and CDR2 SASEGT. Trimming cost V 2 bases and J 4 bases; bases outside gene matches: 12. The chain's CDR3 is CASSEPSRGRMVTEAFF. In DNA form, the CDR3 reads TGTGCCAGCAGTGAACCATCCAGGGGGCGCATGGTCACTGAAGCTTTCTTT.

V usage is TRBV4-2 and J usage is TRBJ2-7; D not resolved. CDR1 and CDR2 from the germline V gene are LGHNA and YNFKEQ. V dropped 1 base and J dropped 5 bases, with 12 bases sitting between them. The CDR3 is made up of 14 amino acids. The CDR3 is CASSQAARLDEQYF. CDR3 in DNA: TGTGCCAGCAGCCAAGCTGCTAGGCTGGACGAGCAGTACTTC.

This clonotype was seen only once. A read error may account for a junction end that differs from germline. The CDR3 nucleotides are TGCGCCAGCAGCTTGGTGGGCGGCTCCGACTCCTACAGTGAGCAGTTCTTC. Its translation: CASSLVGGSDSYSEQFF. The genes are TRBV5-1 and TRBJ2-1, with D unresolved. The CDR3 is 17 residues long. CDR1 is SGHRS, CDR2 YFSETQ, per germline.

V gene TRBV24-1 combines with J gene TRBJ1-6, with unresolved D. Germline-derived CDR1 and CDR2 are KGHDR and SFDVKD. The CDR3 is 14 residues long. V was pared by 5 bases and J by 9 bases, with 13 bases between. In DNA, the CDR3 is TGTGCCACCAGTGCTACGGTAGCTGGTTCACCCCTCCACTTT. Amino acids: CATSATVAGSPLHF.

The chain is built from TRBV14 and TRBJ2-4; 10 nucleotides line up with TRBD2. The J call may be in error: the DNA end matches TRBJ2-7 better. This CDR3 region has 15 residues. In germline, CDR1 is SGHDN, CDR2 FVKESK. The CDR3 is CASSQSLAGASEQYF. Written as DNA, the CDR3 is TGTGCCAGCAGCCAGTCCCTAGCGGGAGCTAGCGAGCAGTACTTC.

The chain recombines TRBV29-1 with TRBJ2-7; 8 bases line up with TRBD1. The V and J ends lost 5 bases and 2 bases, in that order; junction bases with no gene match: 2. Germline V gives CDR1 SQVTM, CDR2 ANQGSEA. This CDR3 is 12 amino acids long. DNA of the CDR3: TGCAGCGTTTGGACAGGGCCCTACGAGCAGTACTTC. Translated: CSVWTGPYEQYF.